This note documents a single T cell receptor (beta chain) sequence. Its antigen is not known. The germline gives CDR1 SGDLS, CDR2 YYNGEE. The CDR3 is made up of 14 amino acids. With V trimmed by 0 bases and J by 1 base, 0 bases remained unmatched. Every patient with CD3G deficiency had evidence of autoimmunity. The PCR used 52 TRBV and 13 TRBJ primers. Assay used: immunoSEQ multiplex PCR; TCRdb lists only in-frame clones, some missing. The sample yields some 17,000 clones, 92% seen once. The data stem from a study of regulatory T cells. Findings and caveats of the study: In patients, unique TRB V-J pairs were restricted and V/J usage skewed, especially in Tregs. Control CD8+ cells showed a nonsignificant trend toward higher Shannon entropy than patient CD8+ cells.

Material for sequencing was CD8+ T cells sorted from blood. This clonotype originated in a person between 18 and 35 years old with CD3G deficiency. The V gene is TRBV9, the J gene TRBJ2-5; 7 bases align to TRBD2. The CDR3 reads CASSVAGGQETQYF. As DNA, the CDR3 is TGTGCCAGCAGCGTAGCGGGGGGCCAAGAGACCCAGTACTTC.